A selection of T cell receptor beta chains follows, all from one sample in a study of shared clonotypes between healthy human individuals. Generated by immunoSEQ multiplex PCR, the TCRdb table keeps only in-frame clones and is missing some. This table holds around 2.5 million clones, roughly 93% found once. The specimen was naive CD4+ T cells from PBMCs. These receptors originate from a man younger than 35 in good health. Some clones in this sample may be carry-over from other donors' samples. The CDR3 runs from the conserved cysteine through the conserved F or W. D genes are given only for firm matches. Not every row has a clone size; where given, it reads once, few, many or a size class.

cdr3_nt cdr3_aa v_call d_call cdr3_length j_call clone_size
TGCGCCAGCAGGCGGGACAGGGGAACAGATACGCAGTATTTT CASRRDRGTDTQYF TRBV5-1 TRBD1 14 TRBJ2-3 .
TGTGCCAGCAGTCTCTTGGGGCTGAACACTGAAGCTTTCTTT CASSLLGLNTEAFF TRBV6-1 . 14 TRBJ1-1 .
TGTGCCAGCAGCTTAGGGTTTGGAAACACCATATATTTT CASSLGFGNTIYF TRBV7-2 . 13 TRBJ1-3 .
TGTGCCAGCAGCTCGGGAGAATCGCCAGCAGCAGAAGCTTTCTTT CASSSGESPAAEAFF TRBV5-4 . 15 TRBJ1-1 .
TGTGCCAGCTCACCTTCCGGGACAGCCGATACGCAGTATTTT CASSPSGTADTQYF TRBV18 TRBD1 14 TRBJ2-3 .
TGTGCCACCAGCAGGGCCGTGAGTGGGTCGGGAGGGGATACGCAGTATTTT CATSRAVSGSGGDTQYF TRBV15 TRBD2 17 TRBJ2-3 .
TGTGCCAGCAGCTCGGAATCAGGCCAGACCCAGTACTTC CASSSESGQTQYF TRBV7-3 . 13 TRBJ2-5 .
TGCGCCCTGGCCGGAGGTGACAGGCCCTTCGAGCAGTACTTC CALAGGDRPFEQYF TRBV10-1 . 14 TRBJ2-7 once
TGTGCCAGCAGCTTACAGCTCGGACTAGCGGGATTCAGCTCCTACGAGCAGTACTTC CASSLQLGLAGFSSYEQYF TRBV11-1 TRBD2 19 TRBJ2-7 .
TGCAGCGTCGGGGGGGACGGGACAGATACGCAGTATTTT CSVGGDGTDTQYF TRBV29-1 TRBD2 13 TRBJ2-3 .
TGCGCCAGCCGGGGGATCAATCAGCCCCAGCATTTT CASRGINQPQHF TRBV10-2 . 12 TRBJ1-5 once
TGTGCCAGCAGCTTCCCGCCAGCGGGAGTGGCCAATGAGCAGTTCTTC CASSFPPAGVANEQFF TRBV7-8 TRBD2 16 TRBJ2-1 .
TGTGCCAGCAGCATAGGACTAGGCGGGATCACAGATACGCAGTATTTT CASSIGLGGITDTQYF TRBV5-4 TRBD2 16 TRBJ2-3 .
TGTGCCAGCAGCCCCAGGGACAGGCGGAACACCGGGGAGCTGTTTTTT CASSPRDRRNTGELFF TRBV2 TRBD1 16 TRBJ2-2 .
TGCGCCAGCAGCCAACAGACTAGCGGTGCACAAGAGACCCAGTACTTC CASSQQTSGAQETQYF TRBV5-1 TRBD2 16 TRBJ2-5 once
TGCAGCTCATCCCAGGGAATCGGCACTGAAGCTTTCTTT CSSSQGIGTEAFF TRBV29-1 . 13 TRBJ1-1 .
TGTGCCTGGAGTATCCCCGGGACTAGCGGGAGAAATGAGCAGTTCTTC CAWSIPGTSGRNEQFF TRBV30 TRBD2 16 TRBJ2-1 .
TGCAGCGTTGAATTGAGGGCCAAAAACATTCAGTACTTC CSVELRAKNIQYF TRBV29-1 . 13 TRBJ2-4 .
TGCGCCAGCAGCGGTCTACTCCCCGATACTAGCGGGAGGCGGCAAGAGACCCAGTACTTC CASSGLLPDTSGRRQETQYF TRBV5-1 TRBD2 20 TRBJ2-5 .
TGCAGCGTTGTTCGAATAGTTGGGTCCTACAATGAGCAGTTCTTC CSVVRIVGSYNEQFF TRBV29-1 . 15 TRBJ2-1 .
TGTGCCAGCTCACCAGGGGACAGCAATCAGCCCCAGCATTTT CASSPGDSNQPQHF TRBV18 . 14 TRBJ1-5 few
TGTGCCAGCAGCGATACTGGGACTAGCGGGAATGTGGGTGAGCAGTTCTTC CASSDTGTSGNVGEQFF TRBV9 TRBD2 17 TRBJ2-1 .
TGTGCCAGCAGTTCGCATGGTTTAGAGACCCAGTACTTC CASSSHGLETQYF TRBV28 . 13 TRBJ2-5 .
TGTGCCAGCATTCTCAGACTAGCGGGATTGATCGAGACCCAGTACTTC CASILRLAGLIETQYF TRBV2 TRBD2 16 TRBJ2-5 .
TGTGCCTGGAGCCAGGGACAGGCTCCTCAAGAGACCCAGTACTTC CAWSQGQAPQETQYF TRBV30 TRBD1 15 TRBJ2-5 once
TGTGCCAGCGGAGGACAGGGATCAGATACGCAGTATTTT CASGGQGSDTQYF TRBV7-3 TRBD1 13 TRBJ2-3 .
TGTGCCAGCAGTTCCCTTGAGGGGGTTCAGCCCCAGCATTTT CASSSLEGVQPQHF TRBV28 . 14 TRBJ1-5 .
TGTGCCAGCAGCCTTTTCCCGCACTCGAACAATGAGCAGTTCTTC CASSLFPHSNNEQFF TRBV5-4 . 15 TRBJ2-1 .
TGTGCCAGTAGTAAGCGGGCAGGGAACACTGAAGCTTTCTTT CASSKRAGNTEAFF TRBV19 . 14 TRBJ1-1 .
TGTGCCAGCAGCCAAGTTGCGAGGGGACCCCAGCATTTT CASSQVARGPQHF TRBV14 . 13 TRBJ1-5 .